These 5 T cell receptor beta chains share one sample of origin, sequenced in a study of beta chain features in type 1 diabetes. The study reverse transcribed the entire isolated RNA, so it sequenced expressed TCRB transcripts. Only in-frame clones appear in the TCRdb table, and some are missing; sequencing was by immunoSEQ multiplex PCR. The sample contains some 190,000 clones, 7.8% of which appear only once. These receptors' targets are unknown. General observations from the study: Type 1 diabetes patients showed a moderate but significant shortening of TCRB CDR3s in all four CD4+ subsets.

Sequencing was done on a sample of central memory CD4+ T cells from blood. The source of these receptors is a woman in her forties with type 1 diabetes.

A few counts support this clone. The V gene is TRBV18, the J gene TRBJ2-7, with 7 bases identical to TRBD1. Germline loops: CDR1 KGHSH, CDR2 LQKENI. The CDR3 has 14 amino acids. The V segment lost 8 bases and the J segment 2 bases; nucleotides outside the gene matches: 9. The DNA for the CDR3 is TGTGCCAGCACCCCGGGACAGAGTACCTACGAGCAGTACTTC. Protein product: CASTPGQSTYEQYF. Based on the CDR3 plus reference TRBV18 and TRBJ2-7, the full variable domain is NAGVMQNPRHLVRRRGQEARLRCSPMKGHSHVYWYRQLPEEGLKFMVYLQKENIIDESGMPKERFSAEFPKEGPSILRIQQVVRGDSAAYFCASTPGQSTYEQYFGPGTRLTVT.

This clone was found many times. V usage is TRBV10-3 and J usage is TRBJ2-5; 8 bases line up with TRBD2. Trimming cost V 5 bases and J 5 bases; bases outside gene matches: 1. There are 12 residues in the CDR3. CDR1 is ENHRY, CDR2 SYGVKD, per germline. As DNA, the CDR3 is TGTGCCATCAGTACGGGAGGGGAGACCCAGTACTTC. This gives the protein CAISTGGETQYF.

The gene calls are TRBV2 and TRBJ2-7, with 8 bases matching TRBD1. CDR1 and CDR2 from the germline V gene are SNHLY and FYNNEI. V shed 11 bases and J 5 bases; nucleotides not matched to a gene: 17. This CDR3 has 15 amino acids. For the CDR3, the DNA is TGTGCCGGGGCGGTTGGGACAGGTGGACCCCACGAGCAGTACTTC. This translates into CAGAVGTGGPHEQYF.

The genes are TRBV9 and TRBJ2-2; a possible D gene is TRBD2 (7 bases). This CDR3 has 15 amino acids. V was clipped by 0 bases and J by 5 bases, with 11 bases between them. From germline, CDR1 is SGDLS and CDR2 YYNGEE. CDR3 in amino acids: CASSVEGGHTGELFF. Written as DNA, the CDR3 is TGTGCCAGCAGCGTAGAGGGGGGGCATACCGGGGAGCTGTTTTTT. The full variable domain, with the rest looked up from reference TRBV9 and TRBJ2-2, is DSGVTQTPKHLITATGQRVTLRCSPRSGDLSVYWYQQSLDQGLQFLIQYYNGEERAKGNILERFSAQQFPDLHSELNLSSLELGDSALYFCASSVEGGHTGELFFGEGSRLTVL.

There are a few counts of this clone. This rearrangement joins TRBV4-3 to TRBJ2-1; TRBD2 matches at 10 bases. This CDR3 comprises 17 residues. CDR1 is LGHNA, CDR2 YSLEER, per germline. V lost 2 bases and J lost 3; bases outside the gene matches: 7. The CDR3, as DNA: TGCGCCAGCAGCCAATTTTTTACTAGCGGGGACTACAATGAGCAGTTCTTC. Amino acids: CASSQFFTSGDYNEQFF.